This T cell receptor beta chain originates from a study of blood T cell repertoires in COVID-19. Authors' data handling: From reference gene primer amplification, estimates of nucleated cell counts were derived. Repertoires were generated with immunoSEQ multiplex PCR, while TCRdb's copy carries only in-frame clones and drops some. V, J and clone size reflect that table, while D and trimming were determined from the DNA. The sample consists of about 320,000 clones, approximately 89% of them appearing once. CDR3 size: 15 residues. The germline gives CDR1 GTSNPN, CDR2 SVGIG (reference sequence). Trimming at V came to 0 bases and at J to 4 bases, leaving 4 bases not matched to a gene. The age range of participants was about 18 to 95 years, with residence in about two dozen US areas. Participant reports of clinical history set cohort assignment.

Sample: PBMCs or T cells enriched from blood (not recorded which). This rearrangement joins TRBV30 to TRBJ2-2; 8 nucleotides align to TRBD1. The sequence was collected from a young man who had recovered from COVID-19. CDR3 sequence reads: CAWSVMGQVTGELFF. CDR3 sequence (DNA): TGTGCCTGGAGTGTAATGGGACAGGTCACCGGGGAGCTGTTTTTT.